This TCR beta chain derives from a study of identical twins (dated by TCRdb to about 2016). Background on the whole study: TCR alpha and beta repertoires from monozygotic twins, unrelated adults of various ages and cord blood were deep-sequenced to test whether fetal clonotypes persist. Replicate twin experiments were performed at different times using different library preparation protocols to rule out contamination. Broader findings and caveats from the paper: Compared with coincidental sharing between unrelated individuals, out-of-frame TCR alpha sequences shared between twins showed an excess of sequences with low generation probability. Abundant cord blood beta clonotypes carried fewer insertions; young adult naive repertoires showed a weaker similar trend, while memory repertoires showed none. Zero-insertion analyses could be partly confounded by invariant T cells such as MAIT and iNKT, though diverse VJ usage argued against such confounding for most clonotypes. In beta out-of-frame sequences, excess twin sharing was weaker, because having fewer shared sequences lowered the signal-to-noise ratio. Because the same donors could not be followed over many years, the conclusions relied on cross-sectional statistical analysis. In monozygotic twins, out-of-frame TCR alpha sharing was systematically underestimated by recombination models, although the models agreed with sharing between unrelated individuals.

The library came from 5' RACE. These reads were obtained on an Illumina HiSeq 2000. Template switching introduced a universal primer binding site; the final cDNA contained a unique molecular identifier, enabling accurate counting of TCR cDNA molecules. First-strand cDNA for TCR alpha and beta chains was synthesized from specific primers in the conserved constant-segment region. To control for contamination, every cDNA library carried two barcodes: a SMART-Mk sample barcode plus Illumina barcodes. TruSeq adapter sequences and Illumina sample barcodes were added in two successive PCR steps. TCR alpha and beta cDNA libraries were sequenced on the Illumina HiSeq platform with custom primers. Regarding the original processing steps: MiGEC was used to process raw reads and extract unique molecular identifiers, and MiXCR was used to find CDR3 positions. For each individual, recombination models were inferred using an EM algorithm with the repgenHMM and IGoR tools. Shared clonotypes were analyzed with the tcR package in R, and sharing was normalized by the product of cloneset sizes. Out-of-frame nonproductive sequences were analyzed to study raw recombination free of thymic and clonal selection effects. TCRdb trimmed the raw reads at Q25, called clones with MiXCR and kept productive beta chains. Every distinct CDR3 protein forms one entry, paired with its most common genes and DNA. None of the V and J calls come from the authors' own analysis; TCRdb made them. The sample has 250,000 or so distinct CDR3 sequences on record, around 6.6% of them singletons. The ten largest clones represent approximately 3.6% of the sample.

V sheds 7 bases and J sheds 0 bases, leaving 15 bases between their ends. From the germline V gene, CDR1 is MNHNS and CDR2 is SASEGT. From the cysteine up to the phenylalanine, the CDR3 has a length of 15 residues. Only CDR3 DNA is held: 45 bases, read in frame from base 1. As concerns this clonotype: Its cognate antigen has yet to be identified. No base qualities exist here, and no much larger clone lies one base off it.

All donors were healthy Caucasians. Three pairs of female monozygotic twins, all aged about 18 to 30 years, were included in the twin cohort. Miltenyi CD45RO+ enrichment and human naive T-cell isolation kits were used to isolate memory (CD45RO+) and naive T cells from PBMC. This sample also belongs to another study, concerning yellow fever vaccine responses in identical twins. The second paper states: The T cell response to vaccination in identical twins was reported by the authors to appear partly convergent and partly personalized. Focusing on identical twins, the study followed the T cell clones that responded to the vaccine, and did so with precision.

This sequence originates from a woman aged 18 to 35 in good health. The sample was memory (CD45RO+) T cells sorted from blood. The cell subset or site label corresponds to: CD45RO+ enriched T cells. The chain employs TRBV6-1 and TRBJ1-1; the D gene assignment is ambiguous. In nucleotides, the sequence is TGTGCCAGCAACAGTGGAAGTGCTCTGAACACTGAAGCTTTCTTT. It codes for CASNSGSALNTEAFF.